This is a list of T cell receptor beta chains from one sample in a study of human T cells and chemical hapten exposure. TCRdb fed the RACE reads into MiXCR, producing one record per CDR3 protein. The sample yields more than 80,000 distinct CDR3 sequences, about 10% seen once. The sample consisted of whole blood, taken in connection with sensitization to the hapten diphenylcyclopropenone (DPC). These receptor sequences come from a woman aged 45-65 years with alopecia areata. Some clones in this sample may be carry-over from other donors' samples. The CDR3 runs from the conserved cysteine through the conserved F or W. D genes are given only for firm matches. Part of the rows lack a size; the others show once, few, many or a class for expanded clones.

v_gene: TRBV27; j_gene: TRBJ1-2; d_gene: .; abundance: few; CDR3aa: CASSLGYGFGYTF; CDR3nt: TGTGCCAGCAGTTTGGGATATGGGTTTGGCTACACCTTC
v_gene: TRBV28; j_gene: TRBJ2-1; d_gene: TRBD2; abundance: .; CDR3aa: CASSLSAGEGSEQFF; CDR3nt: TGTGCCAGCAGTTTATCGGCGGGAGAGGGCAGTGAGCAGTTCTTC
v_gene: TRBV10-3; j_gene: TRBJ2-7; d_gene: TRBD2; abundance: .; CDR3aa: CAIGVLTSGRAVSDEQYF; CDR3nt: TGTGCCATCGGAGTTCTGACTAGCGGGAGGGCCGTAAGTGACGAGCAGTACTTC
v_gene: TRBV12-3/TRBV12-4; j_gene: TRBJ1-5; d_gene: .; abundance: many; CDR3aa: CASSLSQAGLNQPQHF; CDR3nt: TGTGCCAGCAGTTTGAGTCAGGCCGGCTTGAATCAGCCCCAGCATTTT
v_gene: TRBV19; j_gene: TRBJ2-2; d_gene: .; abundance: few; CDR3aa: CASSISQGYAGELFF; CDR3nt: TGTGCCAGTAGTATCTCGCAGGGATACGCCGGGGAGCTGTTTTTT
v_gene: TRBV19; j_gene: TRBJ1-4; d_gene: .; abundance: many; CDR3aa: CASSIMGGEKLFF; CDR3nt: TGTGCCAGTAGTATTATGGGGGGTGAAAAACTGTTTTTT
v_gene: TRBV29-1; j_gene: TRBJ2-2; d_gene: .; abundance: .; CDR3aa: CSVQNTGELFF; CDR3nt: TGCAGCGTACAAAACACCGGGGAGCTGTTTTTT
v_gene: TRBV27; j_gene: TRBJ2-7; d_gene: .; abundance: few; CDR3aa: CASRPLAGVDYEQYF; CDR3nt: TGTGCCAGCAGGCCTCTAGCAGGGGTTGACTACGAGCAGTACTTC
v_gene: TRBV3-1; j_gene: TRBJ2-7; d_gene: TRBD2; abundance: many; CDR3aa: CASSQGLAGEYEQYF; CDR3nt: TGTGCCAGCAGCCAAGGCCTAGCGGGAGAATACGAGCAGTACTTC
v_gene: TRBV4-3; j_gene: TRBJ2-5; d_gene: .; abundance: .; CDR3aa: CASSQGMGPEETQYF; CDR3nt: TGCGCCAGCAGCCAAGGTATGGGCCCTGAAGAGACCCAGTACTTC
v_gene: TRBV7-2; j_gene: TRBJ2-7; d_gene: .; abundance: few; CDR3aa: CASSLRDKIYEQYF; CDR3nt: TGTGCCAGCAGCTTAAGGGACAAGATCTACGAGCAGTACTTC
v_gene: TRBV20-1; j_gene: TRBJ1-1; d_gene: .; abundance: .; CDR3aa: CSAFQPTNTEAFF; CDR3nt: TGCAGTGCTTTTCAGCCGACCAACACTGAAGCTTTCTTT
v_gene: TRBV4-1; j_gene: TRBJ2-7; d_gene: .; abundance: many; CDR3aa: CASSQGTTYEQYF; CDR3nt: TGCGCCAGCAGCCAAGGGACTACCTACGAGCAGTACTTC
v_gene: TRBV7-9; j_gene: TRBJ2-4; d_gene: .; abundance: many; CDR3aa: CASSLGGVVAKNIQYF; CDR3nt: TGTGCCAGCAGCTTGGGCGGAGTGGTAGCCAAAAACATTCAGTACTTC
v_gene: TRBV6-5; j_gene: TRBJ2-2; d_gene: .; abundance: .; CDR3aa: CASSPLVVGGRNTGELFF; CDR3nt: TGTGCCAGCAGCCCCCTTGTCGTTGGAGGGAGGAACACCGGGGAGCTGTTTTTT
v_gene: TRBV7-9; j_gene: TRBJ2-1; d_gene: .; abundance: few; CDR3aa: CASSLGVQASYNEQFF; CDR3nt: TGTGCCAGCAGCTTAGGTGTTCAGGCCTCCTACAATGAGCAGTTCTTC